These 19 T cell receptor beta chains were all obtained from the same sample, sequenced in a study of T cell responses to AZD1222 COVID-19 vaccine. Clones were sequenced by immunoSEQ multiplex PCR, and TCRdb holds only the in-frame ones, with some missing. The sample carries 130,000 to 150,000 clones, 90% recorded once. This material consisted of peripheral blood, taken on day 0 of AZD1222 vaccination. These receptor sequences come from an adult in good health.

The CDR3 spells CASSLRQGETEAFF. The CDR3 DNA follows: TGTGCCAGCAGCTTGAGGCAGGGTGAGACTGAAGCTTTCTTT. V and J are TRBV5-8 and TRBJ1-1; TRBD1 is a possible D gene (5 bases). Per germline, CDR1 SGHTS and CDR2 YDEGEE. CDR3 length: 14 amino acids. V gave up 1 base and J gave up 5 bases, with 12 bases separating them.

The rearrangement links TRBV19 to TRBJ1-5, with 10 bases aligning to TRBD1. The V segment lost 5 bases and the J segment 2 bases; nucleotides outside the gene matches: 3. There are 15 residues in the CDR3. Per the germline V gene, CDR1 is LNHDA and CDR2 is SQIVND (reference sequence). CDR3 DNA sequence: TGTGCCAGTAGTCACGGACAGGGGGGCAATCAGCCCCAGCATTTT. Translated: CASSHGQGGNQPQHF.

The V call is TRBV7-6, the J call TRBJ2-7; no reliable D call. Trimming cost V 0 bases and J 2 bases, with 11 bases left between them. This CDR3 comprises 15 residues. In germline, CDR1 is SGHVS, CDR2 FNYEAQ. CDR3 coding DNA: TGTGCCAGCAGCTTAGCTTTCGGCAGTCCCTACGAGCAGTACTTC. Its translation is CASSLAFGSPYEQYF.

The genes are TRBV7-6 and TRBJ1-6; tentatively, D is TRBD1 (6 bases). From germline, CDR1 is SGHVS and CDR2 FNYEAQ. CDR3 length: 16 residues. Trimming cost V 4 bases and J 0 bases, with 10 bases left between them. The CDR3 reads CASSSRGGSYNSPLHF. CDR3 nucleotide sequence: TGTGCCAGCAGCTCCAGGGGCGGCTCCTATAATTCACCCCTCCACTTT.

This chain connects TRBV19 to TRBJ1-5; D ambiguous. Trimming took off 0 bases at V and 0 bases at J, with 6 bases between the two ends. The CDR3 is 15 amino acids. CDR1 and CDR2 (germline): LNHDA, SQIVND (reference sequence). The CDR3 spells CASSIERNSNQPQHF. The CDR3 bases are TGTGCCAGTAGTATAGAGAGGAATAGCAATCAGCCCCAGCATTTT.

The chain is built from TRBV30 and TRBJ2-7, with D tentatively TRBD1 (5 bases). The CDR3 extends over 15 amino acids. Germline V gene sequence: CDR1 GTSNPN, CDR2 SVGIG (reference sequence). With 6 bases removed from V and 0 bases from J, the gap between germline ends came to 18 bases. CDR3 DNA sequence: TGTGCCTGCCCAAAAAGGGGCAGGAGCTCCTACGAGCAGTACTTC. Its translation: CACPKRGRSSYEQYF.

The V and J genes are TRBV3-1 (or the pseudogene TRBV3-2) and TRBJ1-4; no firm D call. V was clipped by 6 bases and J by 4 bases, with 12 bases between them. Germline-derived CDR1 and CDR2 are LGHDT and YNNKEL (reference sequence). This CDR3 contains 14 residues. This CDR3 is CASRPTGINEKLFF. CDR3 DNA sequence: TGTGCCAGCAGACCGACGGGTATTAATGAAAAACTGTTTTTT.

This chain uses TRBV4-1 with TRBJ2-1; D gene uncertain. The CDR3 runs 15 residues. The ends were cut back, 2 bases at V and 10 bases at J, with 18 bases in the middle. Per germline, CDR1 MGHRA and CDR2 YSYEKL. Here the CDR3 DNA reads TGCGCCAGCAGCCAATATCTACTGACCCGTTCCGAGCAGTTCTTC. Its protein product is CASSQYLLTRSEQFF.

V usage is TRBV5-1 and J usage is TRBJ2-1; 10 bases line up with TRBD2. This CDR3 region has 15 residues. Trimming cost V 0 bases and J 9 bases; bases outside gene matches: 6. The germline gives CDR1 SGHRS, CDR2 YFSETQ. The CDR3 DNA reads as TGCGCCAGCAGCTTGGGACTAGCGGGCCGCCTTGAGCAGTTCTTC. This sequence encodes CASSLGLAGRLEQFF.

The chain joins TRBV11-3 to TRBJ2-7; 7 bases are shared with TRBD2. The V gene's germline CDR1 is SGHNT and CDR2 YENEEA. This CDR3 spans 16 amino acids. Trimming cost V 2 bases and J 2 bases; bases outside gene matches: 9. In DNA, the CDR3 is TGTGCCAGCAGCTTATTAACAACCGGGGGGACCTACGAGCAGTACTTC. The encoded protein is CASSLLTTGGTYEQYF.

The gene calls are TRBV5-4 and TRBJ2-2; D gene uncertain. The germline V gene has CDR1 SGHNT and CDR2 YYREEE (reference sequence). The V end was cut by 0 bases, the J end by 0 bases, with 18 bases between. There are 19 residues in the CDR3. In DNA form, the CDR3 reads TGTGCCAGCAGCTTGGTAGTTTGGGTAAGTGACGCGAACACCGGGGAGCTGTTTTTT. This sequence encodes CASSLVVWVSDANTGELFF.

The chain is built from TRBV18 and TRBJ1-2; D gene unclear. Germline loops: CDR1 KGHSH, CDR2 LQKENI. The CDR3 is 18 residues long. Deletions cut 2 bases from V and 2 bases from J, with 21 bases between. The CDR3 loop is CASSPLGPQKAPNYGYTF. CDR3 DNA: TGTGCCAGCTCACCATTAGGGCCTCAAAAGGCCCCGAACTATGGCTACACCTTC.

Details on this clone: This sample also contains other DNA sequences that code for the same CDR3. The rearrangement joins TRBV3-1 (or the pseudogene TRBV3-2) to TRBJ1-5; 7 bases are a match to TRBD1. The CDR3 loop spans 14 amino acids. Germline loops: CDR1 LGHDT, CDR2 YNNKEL (reference sequence). J was trimmed by 2 bases and V by 8 bases; bases with no gene match: 6. DNA of the CDR3: TGTGCCAGCTCTCAGGGGGTCGGCAATCAGCCCCAGCATTTT. This encodes CASSQGVGNQPQHF.

The rearrangement links TRBV4-1 to TRBJ1-5; D may be TRBD1 (6 bases). Trimming pared 3 bases from V and 11 bases from J, leaving 14 bases between. From germline, CDR1 is MGHRA and CDR2 YSYEKL. The CDR3 runs to 13 residues. Written as DNA, the CDR3 is TGCGCCAGCAGCCAGGGCAGGGGAGCAGCCCAGCATTTT. Its protein is CASSQGRGAAQHF.

This clone appeared once. V and J are TRBV19 and TRBJ1-5; 9 bases map to TRBD1. Germline CDR1 reads LNHDA; CDR2 reads SQIVND (reference sequence). The CDR3 consists of 15 residues. J lost 1 base, V lost 4 bases, and 2 bases had no gene match. CDR3 sequence: CASSTGTGSNQPQHF. The DNA for the CDR3 is TGTGCCAGTAGTACCGGGACAGGGAGCAATCAGCCCCAGCATTTT.

The chain couples TRBV3-1 (or the pseudogene TRBV3-2) to TRBJ2-5; 16 nucleotides align to TRBD2. V lost 2 bases, J lost 5 bases, and 5 bases stayed unmatched. Germline V lookup: CDR1 LGHDT, CDR2 YNNKEL (reference sequence). The CDR3 covers 17 residues. CDR3 residues: CASSQPGLAGGGETQYF. Written as DNA, the CDR3 is TGTGCCAGCAGCCAACCGGGACTAGCGGGAGGGGGCGAGACCCAGTACTTC.

The rearrangement uses TRBV24-1 and TRBJ2-1; D remains unclear. V gave up 6 bases and J gave up 7 bases, with 6 bases separating them. The germline V gene has CDR1 KGHDR and CDR2 SFDVKD. The CDR3 sequence is 11 residues long. This CDR3 reads CATSRHNEQFF. The CDR3 region has the DNA TGTGCCACCAGTCGACATAATGAGCAGTTCTTC.

The chain employs TRBV19 and TRBJ2-2; possible D gene TRBD2, 5 bases. The CDR3 is 18 amino acids. Per the germline V gene, CDR1 is LNHDA and CDR2 is SQIVND (reference sequence). Deletions cut 5 bases from V and 4 bases from J, with 23 bases between. CDR3 coding DNA: TGTGCCAGTAGTCCCCAAGGAGGTTGGGCGGTGAGCACCGGGGAGCTGTTTTTT. It is translated as CASSPQGGWAVSTGELFF.

J is TRBJ1-3 and V is TRBV7-9, with 9 positions matching TRBD1. The length of the CDR3 is 16 residues. The germline gives CDR1 SEHNR, CDR2 FQNEAQ (reference sequence). The junction had 5 bases not matched to a gene; V was cut back by 5 bases and J by 0 bases. The chain's CDR3 is CASSTGTGTSGNTIYF. The CDR3 bases are TGTGCCAGCAGCACCGGGACAGGGACCTCTGGAAACACCATATATTTT.